This entry describes one T cell receptor beta chain. Its antigen remains unidentified. Other DNA sequences within the sample encode an identical CDR3. This sample is drawn from a study of cytomegalovirus exposure and HLA in healthy donors. Study observations and caveats: An analysis was carried out later, and it reportedly showed fewer N-insertions in an Asian-associated ancestry cluster than the approximately 610-donor mean. Accurate prediction of HLA-A and HLA-B alleles (for most subjects) was reportedly achieved from TCR beta sequences.

The PCR ran on 60 Vbeta and 13 Jbeta primers. TCRdb's copy holds only in-frame clones and misses some; the assay was immunoSEQ multiplex PCR. The sample carries fewer than 95,000 clones, roughly 69% recorded once. This CDR3 is 16 amino acids long. Germline V gene sequence: CDR1 SGHTA, CDR2 FQGNSA. Trimming removed 3 bases at V and 0 bases at J, with 12 bases between. Nominal health characterized the donors when sampled, though unrecorded immune exposures were likely. The chain has TRBV7-2 and TRBJ1-5, with D maybe TRBD1 (6 bases). The sequenced sample was PBMCs. This TCR derives from a woman aged 25 to 39 in good health and CMV-seronegative. The CDR3 DNA sequence: TGTGCCAGCAGCTTGACAGGTCTATATAGCAATCAGCCCCAGCATTTT. This gives the protein CASSLTGLYSNQPQHF.